This T cell receptor beta chain is from a study of ipilimumab plus nivolumab after autologous stem cell transplantation (dated by TCRdb to the early 2020s). Context from the whole study: A median of about 5 ipilimumab doses and under 10 nivolumab doses was received by trial patients. Both primary refractory and relapsed disease were represented in the DLBCL cohort, where 18-month progression-free survival was about 86% and 29%, respectively. Patients in the trial were undergoing autologous transplant and had high-risk diffuse large B cell lymphoma, mature T cell lymphoma, or multiple myeloma. The intent-to-treat population of the trial was made up of 30 to 40 patients.

The investigation overall reported the following: The authors stated that profiles of the T cell receptor repertoire, regulatory T cell phenotype and gut microbiota provided a biologic rationale for studying this approach further. The authors concluded that combined checkpoint inhibition appeared tolerable when used as consolidation after transplant.

Library prep was done by the immunoSEQ multiplex PCR assay. This is the immuneACCESS table as TCRdb keeps it, with only in-frame sequences that have V and J called. A part of the clones is gone; compared with another copy, unresolved V genes explain less than half, and the rest is unexplained. The sample table contains 10,000 to 15,000 clones; only one count was recorded for around 73% of them. The ten largest clones capture approximately 15% of the sample. The CDR3 starts with the cysteine, ends with the phenylalanine, and has 14 residues. Only the CDR3 DNA is retained, 42 bases long and in frame from the first base. The junction shows trimming of 4 bases on V and 4 bases on J, and the gene matches do not reach 8 bases of it. Via the germline V gene (reference sequence), CDR1 is GTSNPN and CDR2 SVGIG. Checkpoint therapy began 14 to 28 days after autologous transplant, with ipilimumab given at 1 mg/kg intravenously on day 1 of selected weeks. Nivolumab was administered at 3 mg/kg intravenously on day 1 of weeks 1, 4, 7, 10, and every two weeks through week 26. Combined checkpoint inhibition with ipilimumab and nivolumab as consolidation after autologous stem cell transplantation was tested in a Phase Ib clinical trial.

Remarks on this clone: Its recognized antigen is unknown. The sample holds no much larger clone one base away, and base qualities are not on file.

The sequencing used PBMCs, collected in a trial of ipilimumab plus nivolumab as post-transplant consolidation. In this chain, TRBV30 is recombined with TRBJ1-1; 8 bases in between match TRBD1. The sequence was obtained from a male donor with diffuse large B-cell lymphoma. For the CDR3, the sequence is CAWTSGGAATEAFF. The nucleotide sequence is TGTGCCTGGACATCAGGGGGCGCGGCCACTGAAGCTTTCTTT.